Presented here are 16 T cell receptor beta chains from one specimen sequenced in a study of blood T cell repertoires in COVID-19. Sequenced by immunoSEQ multiplex PCR; TCRdb stores in-frame clones only, minus some. Of approximately 220,000 clones in the sample, around four fifths were seen once. The sequencing sample was made of peripheral blood. Receptors originate from a woman in her forties with active or convalescent COVID-19.

This clone was detected only a few times. The chain carries TRBV15 and TRBJ2-3, with D perhaps TRBD1 (6 bases). V was pared by 4 bases and J by 6 bases, with 11 bases between. CDR1 LNHNV and CDR2 YYDKDF come from the germline V gene (reference sequence). The CDR3 runs to 13 residues. The CDR3 region is CATSTGVFDTQYF. CDR3 nucleotide sequence: TGTGCCACCAGCACAGGGGTCTTCGATACGCAGTATTTT. Looking up the rest from reference TRBV15 and TRBJ2-3 gives the full variable domain: DAMVIQNPRYQVTQFGKPVTLSCSQTLNHNVMYWYQQKSSQAPKLLFHYYDKDFNNEADTPDNFQSRRPNTSFCFLDIRSPGLGDTAMYLCATSTGVFDTQYFGPGTRLTVL.

The chain links TRBV20-1 to TRBJ2-5; D is undetermined. Germline assignment: CDR1 DFQATT and CDR2 SNEGSKA (reference sequence). V was clipped by 3 bases and J by 5 bases, with 13 bases between them. The CDR3 has 13 amino acids. The CDR3 region has the DNA TGCAGTGCTAGTGTGGTAGCCTGGGAGACCCAGTACTTC. It encodes CSASVVAWETQYF.

This clone has a handful of counts. The V and J genes are TRBV7-8 and TRBJ1-1; 7 nucleotides agree with TRBD1. The length of the CDR3 is 13 residues. The germline CDR1 and CDR2 sequences are SGHVS and FQNEAQ. V shed 5 bases and J 3 bases; nucleotides not matched to a gene: 3. The CDR3 DNA sequence: TGTGCCAGCAGCCGTGACAGGGACACTGAAGCTTTCTTT. It is translated as CASSRDRDTEAFF. Together with reference TRBV7-8 and TRBJ1-1, the CDR3 gives the full variable domain: GAGVSQSPRYKVAKRGQDVALRCDPISGHVSLFWYQQALGQGPEFLTYFQNEAQLDKSGLPSDRFFAERPEGSVSTLKIQRTQQEDSAVYLCASSRDRDTEAFFGQGTRLTVV.

The rearrangement uses TRBV23-1 and TRBJ2-1; 9 bases map to TRBD1. TRBV23-1 is filed as an ORF, its function uncertain. J was trimmed by 6 bases and V by 5 bases; bases with no gene match: 11. The CDR3 loop spans 16 amino acids. In DNA, the CDR3 is TGCGCCAGCAGTTCCACAGGGGGCCTCAGGGTCAATGAGCAGTTCTTC. It is translated as CASSSTGGLRVNEQFF.

J is TRBJ2-1 and V is TRBV9; possible D gene TRBD2, 5 bases. Trimming took off 4 bases at V and 0 bases at J, with 14 bases between the two ends. From germline, CDR1 is SGDLS and CDR2 YYNGEE. The CDR3 is 16 amino acids. In DNA, the CDR3 is TGTGCCAGCAGCCTTGGACTGTCGAGCTCCTACAATGAGCAGTTCTTC. This sequence encodes CASSLGLSSSYNEQFF.

This chain connects TRBV7-2 to TRBJ1-1; 8 positions match TRBD1. The CDR3 runs 15 residues. The V segment lost 2 bases and the J segment 5 bases; nucleotides outside the gene matches: 7. CDR1 is SGHTA and CDR2 is FQGNSA in the germline V gene. CDR3 in DNA: TGTGCCAGCAGCTTAATAACAGGGGGTTTTACTGAAGCTTTCTTT. Protein sequence: CASSLITGGFTEAFF.

This sequence joins TRBV19 and TRBJ1-1; D uncertain. Between the trimmed V and J ends, which lost 1 base and 0 bases, there was a span of 12 bases. In germline, CDR1 is LNHDA, CDR2 SQIVND (reference sequence). CDR3 length: 16 amino acids. The CDR3 sequence: CASSIGAGNMNTEAFF. The CDR3, as DNA: TGTGCCAGTAGTATAGGGGCGGGGAATATGAACACTGAAGCTTTCTTT.

CDR3 sequence: CASSDSNQPQHF. DNA of the CDR3: TGCGCCAGCAGTGACTCGAATCAGCCCCAGCATTTT. V usage is TRBV10-1 and J usage is TRBJ1-5; D gene unclear. Between the trimmed V and J ends, which lost 3 bases and 4 bases, there was a span of 4 bases. The CDR3 sequence is 12 residues long. Germline V gene data show CDR1 as WNHNN and CDR2 as SYGVQD (reference sequence).

The chain employs TRBV4-1 and TRBJ2-2; 7 nucleotides agree with TRBD1. The germline V gene encodes CDR1 MGHRA and CDR2 YSYEKL. The CDR3 spans 16 residues. With V trimmed by 1 base and J by 0 bases, 2 bases remained unmatched. CDR3 DNA: TGCGCCAGCAGCCAAGTAGGGGGCGCGAACACCGGGGAGCTGTTTTTT. This gives the protein CASSQVGGANTGELFF.

The chain links TRBV3-1 (or the pseudogene TRBV3-2) to TRBJ2-3; D unresolved. CDR1 and CDR2 from the germline V gene are LGHDT and YNNKEL (reference sequence). The CDR3 contains 14 residues. Deletions cut 4 bases from V and 3 bases from J, with 11 bases between. The CDR3 coding sequence is TGTGCCAGCAGCCGGGCAGGCCAAACAGATACGCAGTATTTT. Protein product: CASSRAGQTDTQYF.

V is TRBV4-2 and J is TRBJ2-7; D is perhaps TRBD1 (5 bases). Trimming pared 3 bases from V and 0 bases from J, leaving 18 bases between. The CDR3 is 17 amino acids. Germline assignment: CDR1 LGHNA and CDR2 YNFKEQ. The CDR3 DNA follows: TGTGCCAGCAGCCATTTAGGGGCCCAGGAGAGCTCCTACGAGCAGTACTTC. Protein: CASSHLGAQESSYEQYF.

The DNA for the CDR3 is TGTGCCAGCAGTACCGGGACTAGCGGGGGGGCCGAGCAGTACTTC. Translated, it gives CASSTGTSGGAEQYF. The rearrangement uses TRBV6-5 and TRBJ2-7, with 16 bases identical to TRBD2. Germline assignment: CDR1 MNHEY and CDR2 SVGAGI. CDR3 length: 15 amino acids. V dropped 5 bases and J dropped 6; count of bases not matched to a gene: 4.

V is TRBV18 and J is TRBJ1-1; a weak D match, TRBD1 (6 bases). CDR1 KGHSH and CDR2 LQKENI come from the germline V gene. The length of the CDR3 is 13 residues. The ends were cut back, 6 bases at V and 1 base at J, with 9 bases in the middle. CDR3 DNA sequence: TGTGCCAGCTCGCAGGGACAGAACACTGAAGCTTTCTTT. Translation gives CASSQGQNTEAFF. Full variable domain (missing parts from reference TRBV18 and TRBJ1-1): NAGVMQNPRHLVRRRGQEARLRCSPMKGHSHVYWYRQLPEEGLKFMVYLQKENIIDESGMPKERFSAEFPKEGPSILRIQQVVRGDSAAYFCASSQGQNTEAFFGQGTRLTVV.

This chain joins TRBV5-5 and TRBJ1-5, with 8 nucleotides matching TRBD1. V lost 5 bases to trimming and J lost 5 bases; unmatched junction nucleotides: 9. Germline V gene sequence: CDR1 SGHKS, CDR2 YYEKEE (reference sequence). This CDR3 is 15 amino acids long. The DNA for the CDR3 is TGTGCCAGCAGACTTACAAACAGGGGGGATCAGCCCCAGCATTTT. Translation gives CASRLTNRGDQPQHF.

The rearrangement uses TRBV27 and TRBJ2-7; D may be TRBD1 (8 bases). Germline V lookup: CDR1 MNHEY, CDR2 SMNVEV (reference sequence). Trimming took 1 base from V and 3 from J, leaving 22 bases between them. This CDR3 contains 18 residues. CDR3 in DNA: TGTGCCAGCAGTTTATATCCGGGGGGACAGGAGATCTACTACGAGCAGTACTTC. It encodes CASSLYPGGQEIYYEQYF.

The chain links TRBV6-5 to TRBJ2-7, with TRBD2 matching 9 bases. Germline V CDR1 and CDR2: MNHEY, SVGAGI. Trimming at V came to 8 bases and at J to 2 bases, leaving 7 bases not matched to a gene. The length of the CDR3 is 14 residues. This chain's CDR3 is CASAPTSGTYEQYF. The CDR3 DNA reads as TGTGCCAGCGCCCCGACTAGCGGAACCTACGAGCAGTACTTC.